Below, 8 T cell receptor beta chains from the same sample are listed, as sequenced in a study of T cell responses to AZD1222 COVID-19 vaccine. The protocol was immunoSEQ multiplex PCR, while the TCRdb copy is restricted to in-frame clones and leaves out a portion. The sample yields about 150,000 clones, 90% seen once. Specimen: peripheral blood, collected on day 0 of AZD1222 vaccination. Receptors were obtained from an adult in good health.

CDR3 sequence: CASSQGLAGGPGETQYF. The CDR3 DNA reads TGCGCCAGCAGCCAGGGTCTAGCGGGAGGGCCAGGAGAGACCCAGTACTTC. This chain links TRBV4-3 with TRBJ2-5; 12 bases line up with TRBD2. Germline V CDR1 and CDR2: LGHNA, YSLEER. V lost 3 bases and J lost 4; bases outside the gene matches: 9. This CDR3 region has 17 residues.

This clone was detected only a few times. The rearrangement links TRBV6-2 or TRBV6-3 to TRBJ2-1; 15 nucleotides align to TRBD2. With 5 bases clipped from V and 7 bases from J, the junction kept 9 bases outside the gene matches. The CDR3 is made up of 17 amino acids. CDR1 MNHEY and CDR2 SVGEGT come from the germline V gene. CDR3 residues: CASSPTGLAGGINEQFF. The CDR3 region has the DNA TGTGCCAGCAGTCCGACCGGACTAGCGGGAGGGATAAATGAGCAGTTCTTC.

The V call is TRBV6-2 or TRBV6-3, the J call TRBJ2-5; 12 bases map to TRBD2. The CDR3 totals 18 residues. V shed 5 bases, J shed 5 bases, and the junction held 15 bases outside the gene matches. Per the germline V gene, CDR1 is MNHEY and CDR2 is SVGEGT. In nucleotides, the CDR3 is TGTGCCAGCAGTCCGCTATCACCCCGACTAGCGGGAGACGAGACCCAGTACTTC. Protein product: CASSPLSPRLAGDETQYF.

The genes are TRBV24-1 and TRBJ2-1; TRBD1 might be the D (5 bases). V lost 5 bases, J lost 4 bases, and 14 bases lay in between. This CDR3 comprises 15 residues. Germline V gene lookup returns CDR1 KGHDR and CDR2 SFDVKD. Here the CDR3 DNA reads TGTGCCACCAGTGCTATAGGGCAGGGATACAATGAGCAGTTCTTC. Translating gives CATSAIGQGYNEQFF.

V is TRBV27 and J is TRBJ2-7; tentative D call: TRBD2 (7 bases). Trimming stripped 6 bases from V and 3 bases from J, with 15 bases between. This CDR3 comprises 14 residues. CDR1 and CDR2 (germline): MNHEY, SMNVEV (reference sequence). For the CDR3, the DNA is TGTGCCAGCAGCTTGGGGGGGGCGGACTACGAGCAGTACTTC. Translated: CASSLGGADYEQYF.

The chain carries TRBV5-1 and TRBJ2-5; a weak D match, TRBD1 (5 bases). Trimming cost V 0 bases and J 2 bases, with 11 bases left between them. CDR1 is SGHRS, CDR2 YFSETQ, per germline. The CDR3 is 15 amino acids. This CDR3 reads CASSLAQGKQETQYF. The CDR3 DNA is TGCGCCAGCAGCTTGGCGCAGGGCAAGCAAGAGACCCAGTACTTC.

The V and J genes are TRBV7-2 and TRBJ1-2, with TRBD1 as a possible D gene (5 bases). The germline V gene has CDR1 SGHTA and CDR2 FQGNSA. The V gene lost 4 bases and the J gene lost 13 bases, with 22 bases spanning the gap. CDR3 length equals 14 residues. The CDR3 protein is CASSYGTTGAHCTF. The CDR3 DNA sequence: TGTGCCAGCAGCTACGGGACTACTGGAGCTCATTGCACCTTC.

The CDR3 nucleotides read TGTGCCAGCAGCACAGGACTAGCGGAGTACAATGAGCAGTTCTTC. It encodes CASSTGLAEYNEQFF. This chain connects TRBV7-8 to TRBJ2-1, with 10 bases aligning to TRBD2. Germline-derived CDR1 and CDR2 are SGHVS and FQNEAQ. The CDR3 has 15 amino acids. Trimming cost V 5 bases and J 4 bases; bases outside gene matches: 5.